This T cell receptor (beta chain) was sequenced for a study of blood T cell repertoires in COVID-19 (TCRdb year 2020). Regarding the study in general: Samples from collaborators originated in the United States, Italy and Spain and spanned both the acute and convalescent phases of COVID-19. The prospective study material was composed of cDNA or gDNA derived from T cells, B-cell-depleted T cells, or PBMCs. Subjects who had been exposed to COVID-19, were actively infected with it, or had recovered from it provided the deeply sampled blood TCRbeta repertoires that made up the dataset. A freely available public database, intended as a resource for researchers studying the immune response to SARS-CoV-2, is where the repertoires were released. Samples came from the ongoing ImmuneRACE study (first 160 participants) plus 1,254 subjects from 6 global collaborators. The sample metadata nearly always contained a de-identified subject ID, COVID-19 status, age in years and sex. Where available, HLA class I and class II types were taken from metadata supplied by the sample provider and were not determined by assay-based typing.

TCRbeta CDR3 regions were amplified from genomic DNA using the immunoSEQ Assay, a bias-controlled multiplex PCR. In the paper's pipeline: The number of nucleated cells in each sample was estimated by amplification of reference gene primers within the assay. Sequence reads were collapsed and filtered to measure the absolute abundance of every unique TCRbeta CDR3 rearrangement. For each sample, productive Simpson clonality was calculated as the square root of Simpson's diversity index over productive rearrangements. This immuneACCESS table, as held by TCRdb, lists in-frame sequences with V and J called but not all clones. Of the missing ones, under half trace to an unresolved V gene in checked studies; the others have no known cause. V, J and clone size were drawn from that table, and D and trimming were deduced from the DNA. This sample gives more than 300,000 clones in total; nearly 90% of them show up just once. Clones ranked in the top ten supply 4.5% to 7% of the sample.

This clone was detected only a few times. Its antigen has not been determined. Nothing much larger sits one base from this clone, and base qualities are not available. Points the paper makes about the study in general: How much clinical and demographic metadata was included differed by source and by participant, and the metadata was provided uncurated.

In the prospective study, participants were about 18 to 100 years old, resided in 24 geographic areas of the United States, and were enrolled through a virtual design. Cohort assignment in the prospective study relied on participant-reported clinical history from a screening survey and a study questionnaire. ImmuneRACE Cohort 3 recovered participants were defined by two consecutive negative NP/OP PCR tests, healthcare professional clearance, or symptom resolution. Mobile phlebotomists in the prospective study collected whole blood, serum and a nasopharyngeal or oropharyngeal swab from every participant. Participants in the prospective study had the option to provide additional blood draws and questionnaires over a 2-month period. Before DNA extraction, prospective study blood samples were shipped either frozen or at room temperature. Inclusive of the bounding cysteine and phenylalanine, the CDR3 is 15 residues long. Solely the CDR3 DNA is kept, with 45 bases framed from the first base. V has 2 bases trimmed and J has 7 bases trimmed; junction bases matching no gene number 10. CDR1 and CDR2 are drawn from the germline V gene: SGDLS, YYNGEE.

Sequencing was done on a sample of PBMCs or T cells enriched from blood (not recorded which). The chain joins TRBV9 to TRBJ2-7, with 9 central nucleotides matching TRBD1. This receptor was identified in a woman in her twenties or thirties who had recovered from COVID-19. The encoded CDR3 is CASSVGQGSLGEQYF. The DNA sequence follows: TGTGCCAGCAGCGTGGGACAGGGAAGTCTGGGAGAGCAGTACTTC.